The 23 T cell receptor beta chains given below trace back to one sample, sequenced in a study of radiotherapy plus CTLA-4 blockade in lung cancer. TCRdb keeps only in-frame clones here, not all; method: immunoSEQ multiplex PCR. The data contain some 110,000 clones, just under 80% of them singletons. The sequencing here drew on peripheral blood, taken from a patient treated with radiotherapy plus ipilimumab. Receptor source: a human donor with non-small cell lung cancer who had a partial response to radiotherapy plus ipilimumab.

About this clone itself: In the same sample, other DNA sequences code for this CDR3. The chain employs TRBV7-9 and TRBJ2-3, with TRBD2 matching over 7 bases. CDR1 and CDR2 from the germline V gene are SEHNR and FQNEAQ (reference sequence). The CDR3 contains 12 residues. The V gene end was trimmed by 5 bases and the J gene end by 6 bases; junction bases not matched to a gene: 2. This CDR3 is CASSPGGDTQYF. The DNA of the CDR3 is TGTGCCAGCAGCCCCGGGGGGGATACGCAGTATTTT.

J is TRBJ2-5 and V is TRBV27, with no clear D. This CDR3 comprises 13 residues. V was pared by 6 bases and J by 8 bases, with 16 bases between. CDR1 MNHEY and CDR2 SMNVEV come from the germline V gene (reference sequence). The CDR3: CASRDIIRPTQYF. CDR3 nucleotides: TGTGCCAGCAGGGATATCATCAGGCCAACCCAGTACTTC.

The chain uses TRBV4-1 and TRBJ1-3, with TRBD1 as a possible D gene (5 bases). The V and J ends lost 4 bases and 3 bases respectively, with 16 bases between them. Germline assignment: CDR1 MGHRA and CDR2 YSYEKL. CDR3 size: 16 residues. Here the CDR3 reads CASSPRSGVGGNTIYF. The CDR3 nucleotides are TGCGCCAGCAGCCCAAGGTCGGGGGTGGGTGGAAACACCATATATTTT.

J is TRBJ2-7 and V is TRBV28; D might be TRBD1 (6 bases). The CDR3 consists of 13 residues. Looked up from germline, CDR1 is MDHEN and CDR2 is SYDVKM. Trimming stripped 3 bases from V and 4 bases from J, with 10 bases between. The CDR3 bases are TGTGCCAGCAGTTTCGAGAGGGGGTACGAGCAGTACTTC. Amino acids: CASSFERGYEQYF.

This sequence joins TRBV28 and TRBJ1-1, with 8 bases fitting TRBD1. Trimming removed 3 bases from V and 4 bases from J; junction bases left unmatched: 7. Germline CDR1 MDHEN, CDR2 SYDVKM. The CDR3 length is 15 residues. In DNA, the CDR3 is TGTGCCAGCAGTTTTACTGACAGGGGAAGCACTGAAGCTTTCTTT. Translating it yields CASSFTDRGSTEAFF.

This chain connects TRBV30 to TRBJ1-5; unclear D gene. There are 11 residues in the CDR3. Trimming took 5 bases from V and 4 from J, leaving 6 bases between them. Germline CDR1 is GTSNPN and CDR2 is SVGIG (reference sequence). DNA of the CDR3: TGTGCCTGGGGAGAGAATCAGCCCCAGCATTTT. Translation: CAWGENQPQHF.

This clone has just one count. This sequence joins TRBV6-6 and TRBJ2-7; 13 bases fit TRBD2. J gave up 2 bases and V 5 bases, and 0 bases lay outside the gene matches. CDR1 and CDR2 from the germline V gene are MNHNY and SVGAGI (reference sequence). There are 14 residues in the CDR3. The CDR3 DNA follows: TGTGCCAGCAGTGGACTAGCGGGAGCCTACGAGCAGTACGTC. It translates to CASSGLAGAYEQYV.

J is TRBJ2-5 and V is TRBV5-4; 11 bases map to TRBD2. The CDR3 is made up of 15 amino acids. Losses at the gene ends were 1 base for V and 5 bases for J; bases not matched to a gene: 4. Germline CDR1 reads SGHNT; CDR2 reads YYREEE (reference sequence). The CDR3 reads CASSLSSGRVETQYF. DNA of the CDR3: TGTGCCAGCAGCTTGAGTAGCGGGAGGGTTGAGACCCAGTACTTC.

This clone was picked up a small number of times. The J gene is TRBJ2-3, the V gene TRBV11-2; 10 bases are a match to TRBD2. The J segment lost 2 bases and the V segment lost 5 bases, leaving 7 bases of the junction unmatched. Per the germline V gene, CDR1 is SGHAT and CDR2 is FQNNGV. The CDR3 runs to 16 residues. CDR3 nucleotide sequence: TGTGCCAGCAGCCAGACGGGACTAGCGCCCACAGATACGCAGTATTTT. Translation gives CASSQTGLAPTDTQYF.

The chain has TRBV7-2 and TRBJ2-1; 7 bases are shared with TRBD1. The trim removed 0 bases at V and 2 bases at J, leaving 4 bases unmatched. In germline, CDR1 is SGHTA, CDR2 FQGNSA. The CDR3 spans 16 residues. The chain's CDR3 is CASSLARQGAYNEQFF. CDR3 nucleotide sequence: TGTGCCAGCAGCTTAGCGAGACAGGGCGCCTACAATGAGCAGTTCTTC.

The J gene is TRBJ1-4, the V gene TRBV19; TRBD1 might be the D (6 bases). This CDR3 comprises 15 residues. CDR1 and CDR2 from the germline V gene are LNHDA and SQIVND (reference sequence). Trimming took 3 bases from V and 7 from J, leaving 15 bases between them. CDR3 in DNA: TGTGCCAGTAGTATTTTAGCAGGGGTTGGTGAAAAACTGTTTTTT. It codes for CASSILAGVGEKLFF.

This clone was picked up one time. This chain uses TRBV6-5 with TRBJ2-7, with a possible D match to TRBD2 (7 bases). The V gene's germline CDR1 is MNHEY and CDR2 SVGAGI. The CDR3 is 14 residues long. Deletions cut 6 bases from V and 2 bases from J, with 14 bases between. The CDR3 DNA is TGTGCCAGCAGGCGAGGGGGGGGAACCTACGAGCAGTACTTC. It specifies CASRRGGGTYEQYF.

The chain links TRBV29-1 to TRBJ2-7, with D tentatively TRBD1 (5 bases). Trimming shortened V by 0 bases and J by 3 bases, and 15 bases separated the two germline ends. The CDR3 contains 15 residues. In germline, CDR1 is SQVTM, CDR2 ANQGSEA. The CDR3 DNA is TGCAGCGTTGAAGATCAATGGGGCCCTCACTACGAGCAGTACTTC. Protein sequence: CSVEDQWGPHYEQYF.

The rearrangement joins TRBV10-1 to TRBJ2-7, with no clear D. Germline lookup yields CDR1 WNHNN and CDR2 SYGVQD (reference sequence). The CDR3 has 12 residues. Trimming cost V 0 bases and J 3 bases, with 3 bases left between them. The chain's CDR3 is CASSESRYEQYF. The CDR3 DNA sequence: TGCGCCAGCAGTGAGTCCCGCTACGAGCAGTACTTC.

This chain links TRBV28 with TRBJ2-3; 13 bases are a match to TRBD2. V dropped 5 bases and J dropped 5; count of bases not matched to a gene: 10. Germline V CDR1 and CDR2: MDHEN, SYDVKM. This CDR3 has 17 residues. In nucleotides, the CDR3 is TGTGCCAGCAGTCCAAGGACTAGCGGGAGACTTATAGATACGCAGTATTTT. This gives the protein CASSPRTSGRLIDTQYF.

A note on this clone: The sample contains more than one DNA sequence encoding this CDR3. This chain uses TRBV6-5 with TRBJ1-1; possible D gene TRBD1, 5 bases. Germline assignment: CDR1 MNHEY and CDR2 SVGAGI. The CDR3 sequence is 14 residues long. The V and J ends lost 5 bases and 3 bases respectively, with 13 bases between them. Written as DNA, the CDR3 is TGTGCCAGCAGTGAAGATCGGGGGGACACTGAAGCTTTCTTT. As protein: CASSEDRGDTEAFF.

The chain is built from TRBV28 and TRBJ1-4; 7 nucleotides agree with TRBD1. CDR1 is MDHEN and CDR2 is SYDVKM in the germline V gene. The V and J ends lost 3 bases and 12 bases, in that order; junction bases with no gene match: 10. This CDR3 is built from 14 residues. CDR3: CASSLRGGAWELFF. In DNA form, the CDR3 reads TGTGCCAGCAGTTTGAGAGGGGGCGCATGGGAACTGTTTTTT. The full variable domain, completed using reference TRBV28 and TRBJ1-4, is DVKVTQSSRYLVKRTGEKVFLECVQDMDHENMFWYRQDPGLGLRLIYFSYDVKMKEKGDIPEGYSVSREKKERFSLILESASTNQTSMYLCASSLRGGAWELFFGSGTQLSVL.

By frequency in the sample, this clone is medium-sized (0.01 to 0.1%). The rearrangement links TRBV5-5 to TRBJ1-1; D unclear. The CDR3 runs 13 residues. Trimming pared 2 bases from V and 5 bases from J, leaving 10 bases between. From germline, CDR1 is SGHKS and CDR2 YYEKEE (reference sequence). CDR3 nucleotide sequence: TGTGCCAGCAGCTTCAGACCGGGGACTGAAGCTTTCTTT. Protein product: CASSFRPGTEAFF.

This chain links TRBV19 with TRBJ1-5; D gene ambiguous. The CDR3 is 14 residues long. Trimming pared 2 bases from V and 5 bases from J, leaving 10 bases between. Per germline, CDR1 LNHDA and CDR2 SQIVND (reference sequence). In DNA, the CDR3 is TGTGCCAGTAGTATATCGACGGGAGATCAGCCCCAGCATTTT. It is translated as CASSISTGDQPQHF.

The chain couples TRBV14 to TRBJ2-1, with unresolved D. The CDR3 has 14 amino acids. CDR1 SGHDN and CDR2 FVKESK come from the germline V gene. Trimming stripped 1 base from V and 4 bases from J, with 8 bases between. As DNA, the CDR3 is TGTGCCAGCAGCCAAGTAACTATTTACAATGAGCAGTTCTTC. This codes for CASSQVTIYNEQFF.

CDR3 coding DNA: TGTGCCAGCAGCACTGACAGGGTAGACATTCAGTACTTC. Translating gives CASSTDRVDIQYF. The chain joins TRBV9 to TRBJ2-4, with TRBD1 matching 7 bases. Germline lookup yields CDR1 SGDLS and CDR2 YYNGEE. V gave up 4 bases and J gave up 8 bases; unmatched junction bases: 6. The CDR3 is made up of 13 amino acids.

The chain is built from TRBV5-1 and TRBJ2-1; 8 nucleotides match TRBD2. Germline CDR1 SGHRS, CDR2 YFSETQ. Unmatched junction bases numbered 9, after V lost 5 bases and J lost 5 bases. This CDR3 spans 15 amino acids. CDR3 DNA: TGCGCCAGCAGTTCCTTTAGCGGGACCCACAATGAGCAGTTCTTC. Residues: CASSSFSGTHNEQFF.

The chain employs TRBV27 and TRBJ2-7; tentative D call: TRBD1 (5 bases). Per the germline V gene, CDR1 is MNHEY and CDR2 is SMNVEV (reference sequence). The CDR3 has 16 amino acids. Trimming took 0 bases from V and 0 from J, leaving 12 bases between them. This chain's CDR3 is CASSLSLRVGSYEQYF. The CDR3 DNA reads TGTGCCAGCAGTTTATCACTCAGGGTCGGCTCCTACGAGCAGTACTTC.